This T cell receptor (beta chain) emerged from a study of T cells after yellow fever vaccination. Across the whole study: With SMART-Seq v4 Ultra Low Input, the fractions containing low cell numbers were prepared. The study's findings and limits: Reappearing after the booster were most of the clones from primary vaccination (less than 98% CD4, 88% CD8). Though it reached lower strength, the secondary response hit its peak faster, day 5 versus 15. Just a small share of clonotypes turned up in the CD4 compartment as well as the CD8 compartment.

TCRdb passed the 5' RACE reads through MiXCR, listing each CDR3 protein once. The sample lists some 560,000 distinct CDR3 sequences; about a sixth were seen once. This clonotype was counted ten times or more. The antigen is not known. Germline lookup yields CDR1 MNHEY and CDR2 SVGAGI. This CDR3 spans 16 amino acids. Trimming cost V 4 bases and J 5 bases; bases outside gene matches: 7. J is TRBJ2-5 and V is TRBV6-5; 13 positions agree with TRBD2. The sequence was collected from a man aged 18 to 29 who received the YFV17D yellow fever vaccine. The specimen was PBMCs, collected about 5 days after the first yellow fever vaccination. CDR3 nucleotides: TGTGCCAGCAGTTGGACTAGCGGGGGCCTTGGGGAGACCCAGTACTTC. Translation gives CASSWTSGGLGETQYF.